Presented here are 28 T cell receptor beta chains from one specimen sequenced in a study of human T cells and chemical hapten exposure. The sample's time point: patch test 2, 6 weeks after DPC sensitization. Stated treatment: therapeutic diphenylcyclopropenone sensitization with weekly scalp DPC. TCRdb re-analysed the RACE reads in MiXCR, keeping a single row per CDR3 protein. The sample comprises approximately 350,000 distinct CDR3 sequences, over 6% of which are singletons, and around 5.8% rests with the top ten. The input for sequencing was whole blood, taken in connection with sensitization to the hapten diphenylcyclopropenone (DPC). The receptors here all came from a woman between 18 and 29 years old with alopecia areata. Some clones in this sample may be carry-over from other donors' samples.

V is TRBV7-8 and J is TRBJ1-2, with D possibly matching TRBD1 (5 bases). Germline V lookup: CDR1 SGHVS, CDR2 FQNEAQ. V lost 1 base to trimming and J lost 4 bases, with 13 bases between them. The CDR3 consists of 15 residues. Written as DNA, the CDR3 is TGTGCCAGCAGCTTAGGAGAGGGGTCGAGCTATGGCTACACCTTC. It is translated as CASSLGEGSSYGYTF.

This clonotype was observed a handful of times. This chain joins TRBV20-1 and TRBJ1-5, with D hard to call. Trimming took off 0 bases at V and 3 bases at J, with 9 bases between the two ends. The CDR3 is 14 amino acids. Germline values: CDR1 DFQATT, CDR2 SNEGSKA (reference sequence). CDR3 protein: CSARDWPLNQPQHF. The CDR3 DNA reads as TGCAGTGCTAGAGATTGGCCCCTCAATCAGCCCCAGCATTTT.

This clonotype was observed a handful of times. V is TRBV20-1 and J is TRBJ2-3; 10 bases align to TRBD1. V was pared by 0 bases and J by 5 bases, with 8 bases of the junction left unmatched. Germline CDR1 DFQATT, CDR2 SNEGSKA (reference sequence). This CDR3 has 16 amino acids. CDR3 sequence: CSARDAGTGERDTQYF. DNA for the CDR3: TGCAGTGCTAGAGACGCCGGGACAGGGGAACGAGATACGCAGTATTTT.

This clonotype was detected many times. The gene calls are TRBV18 and TRBJ1-3, with 8 bases matching TRBD1. V lost 3 bases and J lost 2; bases outside the gene matches: 9. This CDR3 is built from 17 residues. Germline CDR1 reads KGHSH; CDR2 reads LQKENI. As DNA, the CDR3 is TGTGCCAGCTCACCTCCTTTGGACAGGGCGCCTGGAAACACCATATATTTT. Its translation: CASSPPLDRAPGNTIYF.

The V and J genes are TRBV24-1 and TRBJ2-2; D is perhaps TRBD1 (6 bases). Trimming stripped 9 bases from V and 7 bases from J, with 11 bases between. The CDR3 length is 12 residues. Germline CDR1 KGHDR, CDR2 SFDVKD. CDR3: CATGDNNGELFF. Written as DNA, the CDR3 is TGTGCCACCGGGGACAATAACGGGGAGCTGTTTTTT.

In this sample, this clonotype turned up many times. V and J are TRBV13 and TRBJ2-1, with D possibly called TRBD1 or TRBD2 (6 bases each). The CDR3 sequence is 16 residues long. The germline V gene encodes CDR1 PRHDT and CDR2 FYEKMQ (reference sequence). V was trimmed by 5 bases and J by 2 bases, leaving 16 bases between them. CDR3 DNA: TGTGCCAGCAGCCCGTACAGGGAGGCCCCCTACAATGAGCAGTTCTTC. Protein sequence: CASSPYREAPYNEQFF. The full variable domain, its missing parts supplied by reference TRBV13 and TRBJ2-1, is AAGVIQSPRHLIKEKRETATLKCYPIPRHDTVYWYQQGPGQDPQFLISFYEKMQSDKGSIPDRFSAQQFSDYHSELNMSSLELGDSALYFCASSPYREAPYNEQFFGPGTRLTVL.

This clonotype was counted between two and nine times. V gene TRBV6-6 combines with J gene TRBJ2-7; weak D call: TRBD2 (5 bases). Looked up from germline, CDR1 is MNHNY and CDR2 is SVGAGI (reference sequence). Trimming left V 2 bases short and J 6 bases short, with 17 bases between. The CDR3 is 15 residues long. The chain's CDR3 is CASSYPVREEAEQYF. For the CDR3, the DNA is TGTGCCAGCAGTTACCCAGTCCGAGAGGAGGCCGAGCAGTACTTC.

This clonotype was seen many times. The chain has TRBV12-3 or TRBV12-4 and TRBJ2-3; maybe TRBD1 (6 bases). The V gene lost 6 bases and the J gene lost 3 bases, with 10 bases spanning the gap. The CDR3 length is 13 residues. The CDR3 bases are TGTGCCAGCAGGACTACAGGGACAGATACGCAGTATTTT. This encodes CASRTTGTDTQYF.

Ten or more counts support this clonotype. The chain employs TRBV7-9 and TRBJ2-1; tentative D call: TRBD1 (5 bases). Germline values: CDR1 SEHNR, CDR2 FQNEAQ (reference sequence). The CDR3 length is 15 residues. Trimming pared 0 bases from V and 7 bases from J, leaving 13 bases between. The CDR3 loop reads CASSLAGRVANEQFF. DNA for the CDR3: TGTGCCAGCAGCTTAGCAGGCAGGGTTGCAAATGAGCAGTTCTTC. Filled out from reference TRBV7-9 and TRBJ2-1, the complete variable domain reads DTGVSQNPRHKITKRGQNVTFRCDPISEHNRLYWYRQTLGQGPEFLTYFQNEAQLEKSRLLSDRFSAERPKGSFSTLEIQRTEQGDSAMYLCASSLAGRVANEQFFGPGTRLTVL.

In this sample, this clonotype turned up many times. At one end the junction does not follow the germline gene, possibly because of a read error. This chain joins TRBV12-3 or TRBV12-4 and TRBJ1-3; D is unresolved. The CDR3 totals 13 residues. The CDR3 protein is CASRLASGNTIYF. The DNA of the CDR3 is TGTGCCAGCAGGTTAGCCTCTGGAAACACCATATATTTT.

There are a few counts of this clonotype. The rearrangement links TRBV25-1 to TRBJ2-2, with D perhaps TRBD2 (5 bases). The germline V gene encodes CDR1 MGHDK and CDR2 SYGVNS. The V and J ends lost 4 bases and 0 bases respectively, with 9 bases between them. The CDR3 is 15 residues long. The CDR3 bases are TGTGCCAGCAGTGGGGAGCCCGCGAACACCGGGGAGCTGTTTTTT. It translates to CASSGEPANTGELFF.

There are a few counts of this clonotype. V gene TRBV7-9 combines with J gene TRBJ2-3; weak D call: TRBD1 (6 bases). Germline V gene lookup returns CDR1 SEHNR and CDR2 FQNEAQ (reference sequence). The CDR3 length is 14 residues. Trimming removed 5 bases at V and 4 bases at J, with 13 bases between. This CDR3 is CASSLDRIADTQYF. CDR3 in DNA: TGTGCCAGCAGCCTAGACAGGATCGCAGATACGCAGTATTTT. The full variable domain, in which reference TRBV7-9 and TRBJ2-3 provide the parts outside the CDR3, is DTGVSQNPRHKITKRGQNVTFRCDPISEHNRLYWYRQTLGQGPEFLTYFQNEAQLEKSRLLSDRFSAERPKGSFSTLEIQRTEQGDSAMYLCASSLDRIADTQYFGPGTRLTVL.

This clonotype showed up many times. The chain has TRBV3-1 and TRBJ1-1, with D uncertain. The V gene lost 4 bases and the J gene lost 0 bases, with 9 bases spanning the gap. CDR1 LGHDT and CDR2 YNNKEL come from the germline V gene (reference sequence). The CDR3 sequence is 14 residues long. CDR3 residues: CASSPTILNTEAFF. The CDR3 region has the DNA TGTGCCAGCAGCCCGACAATTCTGAACACTGAAGCTTTCTTT.

This clonotype was found many times. The chain couples TRBV6-5 to TRBJ2-2; D gene uncertain. The CDR3 consists of 17 residues. Germline V lookup: CDR1 MNHEY, CDR2 SVGAGI. Trimming removed 9 bases at V and 0 bases at J, with 20 bases between. Here the CDR3 DNA reads TGTGCCAGTTATCACTTTGGGTGGGCCTCGAACACCGGGGAGCTGTTTTTT. Its translation: CASYHFGWASNTGELFF.

This clonotype was recorded at least ten times. The V call is TRBV25-1, the J call TRBJ1-1; no reliable D call. The V end lost 1 base, the J end lost 5 bases, and 11 bases lay between the germline ends. The germline gives CDR1 MGHDK, CDR2 SYGVNS. The CDR3 runs to 14 residues. This CDR3 reads CASSELGLSTEAFF. CDR3 DNA: TGTGCCAGCAGTGAATTGGGATTGAGTACTGAAGCTTTCTTT.

This clonotype was counted between two and nine times. V and J are TRBV6-6 and TRBJ1-5; D call uncertain. The CDR3 length is 15 residues. V was shortened by 8 bases and J by 0 bases, with 14 bases between the two germline ends. CDR1 is MNHNY and CDR2 is SVGAGI in the germline V gene (reference sequence). This chain's CDR3 is CASLRGWDSNQPQHF. CDR3 bases: TGTGCCAGCCTCCGCGGCTGGGATAGCAATCAGCCCCAGCATTTT.

This clonotype has just a few counts. The J gene is TRBJ1-1, the V gene TRBV6-1, with TRBD1 identical over 8 bases. Germline V gene sequence: CDR1 MNHNS, CDR2 SASEGT. This CDR3 has 14 amino acids. J was trimmed by 7 bases and V by 1 base; bases with no gene match: 5. The CDR3 region has the DNA TGTGCCAGCAGTGAAGGCGGGACAGGTCTTGAAGCTTTCTTT. Amino acid sequence: CASSEGGTGLEAFF.

This clonotype appeared a few times. The CDR3 bases are TGTGCCAGCTGGACGGGACAGAGACTTTCCTACAATGAGCAGTTCTTC. Translating gives CASWTGQRLSYNEQFF. This chain uses TRBV7-9 with TRBJ2-1; the match to TRBD1 covers 7 bases. The ends lost 8 bases at V and 1 base at J; junction bases unmatched: 11. The germline V gene encodes CDR1 SEHNR and CDR2 FQNEAQ (reference sequence). The CDR3 contains 16 residues.

This clonotype has at least ten counts. V gene TRBV7-9 combines with J gene TRBJ2-7; D might be TRBD2 (5 bases). V was shortened by 5 bases and J by 0 bases, with 11 bases between the two germline ends. Per germline, CDR1 SEHNR and CDR2 FQNEAQ (reference sequence). The CDR3 is made up of 14 amino acids. CDR3 protein: CASSLSANSYEQYF. In DNA, the CDR3 is TGTGCCAGCAGCCTTAGCGCCAACTCCTACGAGCAGTACTTC.

This clonotype has a handful of counts. V gene TRBV4-1 combines with J gene TRBJ2-3, with 9 bases matching TRBD2. Germline loops: CDR1 MGHRA, CDR2 YSYEKL. V shed 1 base and J 3 bases; nucleotides not matched to a gene: 8. The CDR3 extends over 17 amino acids. The CDR3 DNA follows: TGCGCCAGCAGCCAAGTTCCAAGCGGGGGGACAACAGATACGCAGTATTTT. It translates to CASSQVPSGGTTDTQYF.

This clonotype appeared many times. The chain combines TRBV2 with TRBJ1-5; D is ambiguous. The germline CDR1 and CDR2 sequences are SNHLY and FYNNEI. The CDR3 is 16 residues long. The ends were cut back, 5 bases at V and 4 bases at J, with 18 bases in the middle. DNA for the CDR3: TGTGCCAGCAGTCGTGACGATCTCAGCGGGAATCAGCCCCAGCATTTT. Its translation is CASSRDDLSGNQPQHF.

This clonotype was observed a handful of times. The chain recombines TRBV6-5 with TRBJ1-4; 9 bases line up with TRBD1. In germline, CDR1 is MNHEY, CDR2 SVGAGI. This CDR3 comprises 15 residues. The V segment lost 8 bases and the J segment 8 bases; nucleotides outside the gene matches: 12. CDR3 region: CASASNRDRAEKLFF. The CDR3, as DNA: TGTGCCAGCGCGTCAAACCGGGACAGGGCCGAAAAACTGTTTTTT.

This clonotype appeared many times. V and J are TRBV5-5 and TRBJ1-1; tentative D call: TRBD1 (5 bases). V lost 5 bases to trimming and J lost 11 bases, with 19 bases between them. Germline CDR1 and CDR2: SGHKS and YYEKEE (reference sequence). The length of the CDR3 is 13 residues. CDR3 protein: CASSSYGAPSAFF. CDR3 nucleotide sequence: TGTGCCAGCAGTTCTTACGGGGCCCCGAGTGCTTTCTTT.

The sample holds many counts of this clonotype. This chain joins TRBV2 and TRBJ1-5, with 7 bases identical to TRBD1. The germline V gene has CDR1 SNHLY and CDR2 FYNNEI. The CDR3 covers 15 residues. V was pared by 5 bases and J by 0 bases, with 4 bases of the junction left unmatched. The CDR3 sequence: CASSLTGNSNQPQHF. Written as DNA, the CDR3 is TGTGCCAGCAGTTTGACAGGGAATAGCAATCAGCCCCAGCATTTT. The entire variable domain, with the rest obtained from reference TRBV2 and TRBJ1-5, is as follows: EPEVTQTPSHQVTQMGQEVILRCVPISNHLYFYWYRQILGQKVEFLVSFYNNEISEKSEIFDDQFSVERPDGSNFTLKIRSTKLEDSAMYFCASSLTGNSNQPQHFGDGTRLSIL.

There are many counts of this clonotype. The chain carries TRBV4-2 and TRBJ1-5, with D possibly matching TRBD1 (5 bases). Germline lookup yields CDR1 LGHNA and CDR2 YNFKEQ. V lost 0 bases, J lost 3 bases, and 6 bases lay in between. This CDR3 comprises 14 residues. CDR3 loop: CASSQETVNQPQHF. CDR3 nucleotide sequence: TGTGCCAGCAGCCAAGAGACAGTCAATCAGCCCCAGCATTTT.

A few counts support this clonotype. The V gene is TRBV6-1, the J gene TRBJ1-4, with unresolved D. V gave up 8 bases and J gave up 3 bases, with 7 bases separating them. The CDR3 is 12 residues long. The germline gives CDR1 MNHNS, CDR2 SASEGT. The CDR3 sequence is CASGRANEKLFF. The CDR3 region has the DNA TGTGCCAGCGGGCGGGCTAATGAAAAACTGTTTTTT.

At least ten counts were recorded for this clonotype. The CDR3 coding sequence is TGTGCCAGCAGCGTGGCAGTTTACAATGAGCAGTTCTTC. Protein product: CASSVAVYNEQFF. The rearrangement links TRBV6-2 or TRBV6-3 to TRBJ2-1; the D is unclear. CDR1 is MNHEY and CDR2 is SVGEGT in the germline V gene. The CDR3 has 13 residues. The V and J ends lost 6 bases and 4 bases respectively, with 10 bases between them.

This clonotype was counted many times. V and J are TRBV27 and TRBJ1-5; D not resolved. This CDR3 is 12 amino acids long. Germline V CDR1 and CDR2: MNHEY, SMNVEV (reference sequence). Trimming pared 5 bases from V and 3 bases from J, leaving 5 bases between. This CDR3 is CASSAYNQPQHF. In DNA form, the CDR3 reads TGTGCCAGCAGTGCCTACAATCAGCCCCAGCATTTT.